The 16 T cell receptor beta chains reported below all come from one sample, sequenced in a study of OX40 agonist ivuxolimab in advanced cancers. The library was generated by the immunoSEQ multiplex PCR assay. TCRdb took over this immuneACCESS table, retaining in-frame rearrangements with V and J assigned. Such tables are incomplete; in checked studies, under half of the missing clones stem from an unresolved V gene, and the remainder is unexplained. For this sample there are around 150,000 clones; 90% to 95% appear just once. Around 0.31% of the sample goes to the ten largest clones. The specimen was CD4+ or CD8+ T cells sorted from blood, collected in a trial of the OX40 agonist ivuxolimab. These receptors were collected from an adult with an advanced solid tumor such as melanoma, head and neck, liver or kidney cancer.

The V call is TRBV5-8, the J call TRBJ2-7; 8 bases agree with TRBD1. The germline gives CDR1 SGHTS, CDR2 YDEGEE. J was trimmed by 2 bases and V by 1 base; bases with no gene match: 2. This CDR3 has 14 residues. CDR3 in DNA: TGTGCCAGCAGCTTGCTGACAGGGGCCTACGAGCAGTACTTC. Protein product: CASSLLTGAYEQYF. Together with reference TRBV5-8 and TRBJ2-7, the CDR3 gives the full variable domain: EAGVTQSPTHLIKTRGQQATLRCSPISGHTSVYWYQQALGLGLQFLLWYDEGEERNRGNFPPRFSGRQFPNYSSELNVNALELEDSALYLCASSLLTGAYEQYFGPGTRLTVT.

CDR3 sequence (DNA): TGTGCCAGTAGGGTGGGGCCCAACTCTGGAAACACCATATATTTT. This translates into CASRVGPNSGNTIYF. The chain links TRBV19 to TRBJ1-3; possibly TRBD1 for D (5 bases). Germline CDR1 LNHDA, CDR2 SQIVND (reference sequence). The ends were cut back, 6 bases at V and 0 bases at J, with 12 bases in the middle. The CDR3 runs 15 residues. The variable domain in full, with the rest retrieved from reference TRBV19 and TRBJ1-3, is DGGITQSPKYLFRKEGQNVTLSCEQNLNHDAMYWYRQDPGQGLRLIYYSQIVNDFQKGDIAEGYSVSREKKESFPLTVTSAQKNPTAFYLCASRVGPNSGNTIYFGEGSWLTVV.

The chain links TRBV6-5 to TRBJ1-4; 7 bases line up with TRBD1. Germline V gene sequence: CDR1 MNHEY, CDR2 SVGAGI. V lost 0 bases, J lost 8 bases, and 3 bases stayed unmatched. The CDR3 is 14 residues long. This CDR3 reads CASSYSGTVEKLFF. CDR3 DNA: TGTGCCAGCAGTTACTCAGGGACAGTCGAAAAACTGTTTTTT.

J is TRBJ1-3 and V is TRBV6-1; TRBD1 is a possible D gene (5 bases). The CDR3 covers 15 residues. Between the trimmed V and J ends, which lost 1 base and 0 bases, there was a span of 7 bases. CDR1 and CDR2 (germline): MNHNS, SASEGT. This CDR3 is CASSEGQPSGNTIYF. CDR3 in DNA: TGTGCCAGCAGTGAAGGACAGCCCTCTGGAAACACCATATATTTT.

This chain links TRBV19 with TRBJ2-1; possible D gene TRBD1, 7 bases. CDR3 size: 15 residues. Trimming pared 5 bases from V and 7 bases from J, leaving 18 bases between. CDR1 is LNHDA, CDR2 SQIVND, per germline (reference sequence). This chain's CDR3 is CASSGGQPRGNEQFF. Written as DNA, the CDR3 is TGTGCCAGTAGTGGGGGACAGCCTCGGGGGAATGAGCAGTTCTTC.

This clone showed up just once. CDR3 region: CASRAGDYQPQHF. CDR3 coding DNA: TGTGCCAGCAGAGCGGGAGACTATCAGCCCCAGCATTTT. The chain employs TRBV28 and TRBJ1-5, with unresolved D. CDR1 and CDR2 (germline): MDHEN, SYDVKM. With 6 bases removed from V and 5 bases from J, the gap between germline ends came to 11 bases. This CDR3 contains 13 residues.

This clone was found once. The V gene is TRBV4-3, the J gene TRBJ2-3, with D possibly being TRBD1 or TRBD2 (5 bases each). This CDR3 is 15 amino acids long. V lost 1 base and J lost 1, with 9 bases in between. Germline V CDR1 and CDR2: LGHNA, YSLEER. The CDR3 spells CASSQAGAGTDTQYF. CDR3 bases: TGCGCCAGCAGCCAAGCCGGGGCAGGCACAGATACGCAGTATTTT.

The chain recombines TRBV6-6 with TRBJ1-1; no firm D call. Germline CDR1 reads MNHNY; CDR2 reads SVGAGI (reference sequence). V was cut by 5 bases and J by 1 base, with 11 bases left in between. This CDR3 comprises 14 residues. CDR3: CASSQWVQNTEAFF. The CDR3 DNA follows: TGTGCCAGCAGTCAATGGGTGCAGAACACTGAAGCTTTCTTT.

This chain uses TRBV6-7 with TRBJ2-5; 8 nucleotides line up with TRBD2. TRBV6-7 belongs to the ORF category, with a function that is uncertain. The V segment lost 7 bases and the J segment 1 base; nucleotides outside the gene matches: 11. The CDR3 is 16 amino acids. CDR3 region: CASTLGERGFQETQYF. CDR3 in DNA: TGTGCCAGCACCCTCGGGGAGCGGGGGTTCCAAGAGACCCAGTACTTC.

The sample holds one count of this clone. The chain links TRBV7-9 to TRBJ2-3, with D unresolved. Germline CDR1 reads SEHNR; CDR2 reads FQNEAQ (reference sequence). V was cut by 5 bases and J by 5 bases, with 5 bases left in between. The CDR3 covers 11 residues. CDR3 sequence (DNA): TGTGCCAGCAGCCCCCTAGATACGCAGTATTTT. It encodes CASSPLDTQYF.

This chain joins TRBV4-3 and TRBJ1-2; D call uncertain. The CDR3 contains 15 residues. The germline V gene has CDR1 LGHNA and CDR2 YSLEER. V lost 1 base and J lost 0, with 9 bases in between. The CDR3 spells CASSQGKLTNYGYTF. The DNA for the CDR3 is TGCGCCAGCAGCCAAGGGAAACTGACTAACTATGGCTACACCTTC.

This rearrangement joins TRBV6-5 to TRBJ2-5; D not resolved. This CDR3 has 15 amino acids. V lost 5 bases, J lost 3 bases, and 16 bases lay in between. The V gene's germline CDR1 is MNHEY and CDR2 SVGAGI. CDR3 protein: CASSPTGSMEETQYF. CDR3 nucleotides: TGTGCCAGCAGTCCTACTGGGTCGATGGAAGAGACCCAGTACTTC.

The chain recombines TRBV18 with TRBJ2-7; 7 positions agree with TRBD1. The CDR3 runs to 17 residues. Per the germline V gene, CDR1 is KGHSH and CDR2 is LQKENI. The V and J ends lost 3 bases and 0 bases, in that order; junction bases with no gene match: 11. CDR3 protein: CASSPTTGVVPSYEQYF. In nucleotides, the CDR3 is TGTGCCAGCTCACCCACTACAGGGGTAGTTCCCTCCTACGAGCAGTACTTC.

The CDR3 loop reads CASSPLGSGETQYF. The DNA for the CDR3 is TGTGCCAGCAGTCCACTCGGGAGCGGGGAGACCCAGTACTTC. V gene TRBV27 combines with J gene TRBJ2-5; D may be TRBD2 (6 bases). The CDR3 runs 14 residues. Germline V gives CDR1 MNHEY, CDR2 SMNVEV (reference sequence). V lost 5 bases to trimming and J lost 5 bases, with 15 bases between them.

CDR3 DNA sequence: TGTGCCAGCAGCCCAGAAGGGCTAGCGGGGGGGTACCAAGAGACCCAGTACTTC. Translated: CASSPEGLAGGYQETQYF. V gene TRBV7-2 combines with J gene TRBJ2-5; 12 bases are shared with TRBD2. J was trimmed by 0 bases and V by 5 bases; bases with no gene match: 10. CDR1 and CDR2 (germline): SGHTA, FQGNSA. The length of the CDR3 is 18 residues. The entire variable domain, with the rest obtained from reference TRBV7-2 and TRBJ2-5, is as follows: GAGVSQSPSNKVTEKGKDVELRCDPISGHTALYWYRQSLGQGLEFLIYFQGNSAPDKSGLPSDRFSAERTGGSVSTLTIQRTQQEDSAVYLCASSPEGLAGGYQETQYFGPGTRLLVL.

Only one count was recorded for this clone. The chain is built from TRBV28 and TRBJ2-7; 9 bases map to TRBD1. Germline CDR1 and CDR2: MDHEN and SYDVKM. The CDR3 has 16 amino acids. V lost 6 bases, J lost 1 base, and 10 bases stayed unmatched. CDR3 sequence: CASSLYGTGSSYEQYF. In nucleotides, the CDR3 is TGTGCCAGCAGCCTCTATGGGACAGGGTCGTCCTACGAGCAGTACTTC.